The 22 T cell receptor beta chains below come from one sample, sequenced in a study of cytomegalovirus exposure and HLA in healthy donors. The PCR employed 60 Vbeta primers together with 13 Jbeta primers. Profiled with immunoSEQ multiplex PCR; TCRdb holds only in-frame clones, not every one. This table has 130,000 to 150,000 clones, about 82% appearing once. Sequencing input: PBMCs. These receptors were collected from a woman in her thirties or forties in good health and CMV-seropositive.

This clone appeared once. This CDR3 reads CASSSWTSGNTKYNEQFF. DNA of the CDR3: TGTGCCAGCAGCTCCTGGACTAGCGGGAACACCAAATACAATGAGCAGTTCTTC. The rearrangement uses TRBV13 and TRBJ2-1, with TRBD2 identical over 12 bases. Germline V gene sequence: CDR1 PRHDT, CDR2 FYEKMQ (reference sequence). The CDR3 spans 18 residues. With 4 bases clipped from V and 4 bases from J, the junction kept 11 bases outside the gene matches.

This clone was counted a single time. This chain uses TRBV12-5 with TRBJ2-1; 8 bases agree with TRBD2. Germline V gene lookup returns CDR1 LGHNT and CDR2 FRNRAP. The CDR3 runs 15 residues. V lost 5 bases, J lost 8 bases, and 11 bases stayed unmatched. CDR3 in amino acids: CASGDAGGFGYEQFF. CDR3 in DNA: TGTGCTAGTGGTGACGCGGGGGGATTCGGCTATGAGCAGTTCTTC.

This chain connects TRBV28 to TRBJ2-2; D may be TRBD2 (6 bases). There are 14 residues in the CDR3. Trimming removed 7 bases from V and 1 base from J, with 10 bases in between. Germline loops: CDR1 MDHEN, CDR2 SYDVKM. DNA for the CDR3: TGTGCCAGCATCAGAGCGGGGAACACCGGGGAGCTGTTTTTT. Its translation is CASIRAGNTGELFF. Drawing the rest from reference TRBV28 and TRBJ2-2, the complete variable domain is DVKVTQSSRYLVKRTGEKVFLECVQDMDHENMFWYRQDPGLGLRLIYFSYDVKMKEKGDIPEGYSVSREKKERFSLILESASTNQTSMYLCASIRAGNTGELFFGEGSRLTVL.

V and J are TRBV27 and TRBJ2-1; TRBD1 agrees at 10 bases. V lost 2 bases and J lost 3; bases outside the gene matches: 13. Per the germline V gene, CDR1 is MNHEY and CDR2 is SMNVEV (reference sequence). CDR3 length equals 19 residues. The CDR3 sequence is CASSLKVNWRDRGYNEQFF. DNA for the CDR3: TGTGCCAGCAGTTTAAAGGTGAATTGGCGGGACAGGGGCTACAATGAGCAGTTCTTC.

Notes on this clone: Other DNA sequences of this sample code for an identical CDR3. The chain couples TRBV5-1 to TRBJ1-5, with D possibly being TRBD1 (5 bases). V lost 0 bases and J lost 2, with 9 bases in between. This CDR3 contains 15 residues. Germline V gives CDR1 SGHRS, CDR2 YFSETQ. Here the CDR3 reads CASSLGGRGNQPQHF. The CDR3, as DNA: TGCGCCAGCAGCTTGGGCGGCAGGGGCAATCAGCCCCAGCATTTT.

The chain recombines TRBV9 with TRBJ2-2; the D gene is possibly TRBD2 (5 bases). The CDR3 totals 14 residues. V was clipped by 4 bases and J by 5 bases, with 12 bases between them. Germline V gene data show CDR1 as SGDLS and CDR2 as YYNGEE. Here the CDR3 DNA reads TGTGCCAGCAGCCCCGTGAGCGGAACCGGGGAGCTGTTTTTT. It yields the protein CASSPVSGTGELFF.

The J gene is TRBJ2-7, the V gene TRBV2; TRBD2 aligns across 11 bases. After removal of 6 bases from V and 1 base from J, the junction contained 5 bases not matched to a gene. Germline assignment: CDR1 SNHLY and CDR2 FYNNEI. CDR3 length equals 15 residues. The CDR3 sequence is CASSLASGGSYEQYF. The CDR3 coding sequence is TGTGCCAGCAGCCTCGCTAGCGGGGGGTCCTACGAGCAGTACTTC. The variable domain in full, with the rest retrieved from reference TRBV2 and TRBJ2-7, is EPEVTQTPSHQVTQMGQEVILRCVPISNHLYFYWYRQILGQKVEFLVSFYNNEISEKSEIFDDQFSVERPDGSNFTLKIRSTKLEDSAMYFCASSLASGGSYEQYFGPGTRLTVT.

J is TRBJ1-5 and V is TRBV10-3, with TRBD1 identical over 8 bases. This CDR3 comprises 12 residues. The germline V gene has CDR1 ENHRY and CDR2 SYGVKD. V lost 4 bases, J lost 11 bases, and 4 bases stayed unmatched. The CDR3 coding sequence is TGTGCCATCAGTGGCCCAGGGGGCTCCCAGCATTTT. Translation: CAISGPGGSQHF.

The rearrangement uses TRBV4-3 and TRBJ2-3; 9 nucleotides line up with TRBD2. Trimming removed 4 bases from V and 2 bases from J; junction bases left unmatched: 13. The CDR3 is 18 amino acids. CDR1 and CDR2 (germline): LGHNA, YSLEER. The DNA for the CDR3 is TGCGCCAGCAGCCCTAACTTGGGCGGGGGGGGTATCACAGATACGCAGTATTTT. It specifies CASSPNLGGGGITDTQYF.

V and J are TRBV27 and TRBJ2-3; 8 bases agree with TRBD2. CDR1 and CDR2 from the germline V gene are MNHEY and SMNVEV (reference sequence). The trim removed 8 bases at V and 6 bases at J, leaving 7 bases unmatched. The CDR3 totals 13 residues. CDR3 nucleotides: TGTGCCAGCGGCGGGACTAGAGGCGATACGCAGTATTTT. The encoded protein is CASGGTRGDTQYF.

The rearrangement joins TRBV20-1 to TRBJ1-1; possibly TRBD1 for D (6 bases). Germline CDR1 DFQATT, CDR2 SNEGSKA (reference sequence). Trimming left V 5 bases short and J 8 bases short, with 9 bases between. This CDR3 contains 10 residues. CDR3 sequence: CSARDREAFF. CDR3 DNA: TGCAGTGCTCGCGACAGGGAAGCTTTCTTT.

This chain connects TRBV5-4 to TRBJ1-1, with TRBD1 identical over 7 bases. The CDR3 covers 15 residues. Germline V gene sequence: CDR1 SGHNT, CDR2 YYREEE (reference sequence). J gave up 5 bases and V 0 bases, and 7 bases lay outside the gene matches. The CDR3 bases are TGTGCCAGCAGCTTGGTCGACAGGGAGTGGACTGAAGCTTTCTTT. Its protein is CASSLVDREWTEAFF.

The V call is TRBV6-6, the J call TRBJ1-6, with 10 positions matching TRBD1. V dropped 7 bases and J dropped 11; count of bases not matched to a gene: 11. Germline lookup yields CDR1 MNHNY and CDR2 SVGAGI (reference sequence). CDR3 length equals 15 residues. The CDR3: CASKGGQGSLTPLHF. The CDR3 nucleotides read TGTGCCAGCAAGGGGGGACAGGGGTCGTTGACACCCCTCCACTTT.

The table lists this clone with a few counts. The CDR3 sequence is CASSDNAEWGGGYTF. Written as DNA, the CDR3 is TGTGCCAGCAGTGACAACGCCGAGTGGGGGGGCGGCTACACCTTC. The chain uses TRBV2 and TRBJ1-2; D might be TRBD1 (6 bases). The CDR3 has 15 amino acids. Trimming shortened V by 3 bases and J by 8 bases, and 19 bases separated the two germline ends. CDR1 SNHLY and CDR2 FYNNEI come from the germline V gene.

This clone was counted once. This chain uses TRBV9 with TRBJ2-2; the D gene is possibly TRBD1 (6 bases). The CDR3 runs to 15 residues. Trimming cost V 4 bases and J 3 bases, with 13 bases left between them. Germline V gene lookup returns CDR1 SGDLS and CDR2 YYNGEE. Here the CDR3 DNA reads TGTGCCAGCAGCCAAGGGGGTATTGACACCGGGGAGCTGTTTTTT. The encoded protein is CASSQGGIDTGELFF.

The CDR3 sequence is CASSRGIYEQYF. CDR3 coding DNA: TGTGCCAGCAGCCGGGGGATATACGAGCAGTACTTC. The chain carries TRBV7-9 and TRBJ2-7, with D possibly being TRBD2 (6 bases). Germline values: CDR1 SEHNR, CDR2 FQNEAQ (reference sequence). V was trimmed by 5 bases and J by 4 bases, leaving 9 bases between them. CDR3 length equals 12 residues.

The V gene is TRBV5-4, the J gene TRBJ1-4; 11 bases align to TRBD1. CDR1 is SGHNT, CDR2 YYREEE, per germline (reference sequence). V lost 4 bases and J lost 7; bases outside the gene matches: 3. This CDR3 has 14 residues. CDR3 sequence reads: CASSLGQGGEKLFF. CDR3 nucleotide sequence: TGTGCCAGCAGCCTGGGACAGGGGGGTGAAAAACTGTTTTTT.

The CDR3 here is CASSSTSGGVDTQYF. The DNA for the CDR3 is TGTGCCAGCAGCTCGACTAGCGGGGGGGTAGATACGCAGTATTTT. The V gene is TRBV9, the J gene TRBJ2-3; 14 positions agree with TRBD2. This CDR3 region has 15 residues. V gave up 4 bases and J gave up 5 bases; unmatched junction bases: 3. The germline CDR1 and CDR2 sequences are SGDLS and YYNGEE.

The chain combines TRBV28 with TRBJ2-5; TRBD2 might be the D (6 bases). CDR3 length equals 16 residues. Trimming took off 6 bases at V and 5 bases at J, with 22 bases between the two ends. Germline V gives CDR1 MDHEN, CDR2 SYDVKM. The CDR3 region has the DNA TGTGCCAGCAGCTCCTTAAGGGGACTTTTTCGGGAGACCCAGTACTTC. This gives the protein CASSSLRGLFRETQYF.

This clone was detected only a few times. The rearrangement uses TRBV6-6 and TRBJ2-7; D possibly corresponds to TRBD1 (6 bases). This CDR3 is built from 12 residues. V lost 6 bases and J 4 bases, leaving 10 bases between the germline ends. Germline V gene sequence: CDR1 MNHNY, CDR2 SVGAGI (reference sequence). In DNA, the CDR3 is TGTGCCAGCAGGACGGACAGTTACGAGCAGTACTTC. Translation gives CASRTDSYEQYF.

In its sample, this clone was seen a few times. The rearrangement joins TRBV5-3 to TRBJ1-2; possible D gene TRBD1, 6 bases. TRBV5-3 is an ORF; its function is uncertain. V lost 0 bases to trimming and J lost 3 bases, with 6 bases between them. CDR3 length: 13 residues. This chain's CDR3 is CARSLGQDYGYTF. The CDR3 bases are TGTGCCAGAAGCTTGGGACAGGACTATGGCTACACCTTC.

The chain uses TRBV10-3 and TRBJ1-3, with D tentatively TRBD1 (6 bases). The CDR3 consists of 14 residues. Between the trimmed V and J ends, which lost 2 bases and 8 bases, there was a span of 13 bases. Germline V gene data show CDR1 as ENHRY and CDR2 as SYGVKD. The CDR3 loop reads CAISETGTKDTIYF. In DNA form, the CDR3 reads TGTGCCATCAGTGAGACAGGGACTAAGGACACCATATATTTT.